Sequencing of this T cell receptor beta chain was carried out in a study of PD-1 blockade in classical Hodgkin lymphoma. Looking at the study overall: It was nivolumab at 3 mg/kg, given intravenously every 2 weeks, that patients received.

Turning to this clone: Antigen unknown.

V lost 5 bases and J lost 7, with 21 bases in between. The CDR3 is 15 residues long. Germline V gene sequence: CDR1 SGHNT, CDR2 YENEEA. The table came from immunoSEQ multiplex PCR; TCRdb's copy has only in-frame clones and leaves some out. This table holds some 45,000 clones, roughly 78% found once. Time point given: cycle 4 day 1 (C4D1), after more than five weeks of nivolumab. All patients relapsed after autologous stem cell transplantation, and brentuximab vedotin exposure varied. Complete response, partial response or progressive disease constituted the best responses recorded. Study observations and caveats: Patients were excluded if nivolumab began under 1 year after ASCT (the autologous transplant).

The material was peripheral blood mononuclear cells (PBMCs), obtained before the fourth cycle of nivolumab. This TCR came from a human donor with classical Hodgkin lymphoma. The V gene is TRBV11-3, the J gene TRBJ2-7; a weak D match, TRBD2 (7 bases). CDR3 region: CASSTAQTGRGEQYF. The DNA for the CDR3 is TGTGCCAGCAGCACCGCCCAAACAGGGAGGGGTGAGCAGTACTTC.